This T cell receptor beta chain is drawn from a study of blood T cell repertoires in COVID-19 (dated by TCRdb to the early 2020s). Looking at the study overall: Collaborator samples came from the United States, Italy and Spain and covered acute and convalescent phases of COVID-19. The sample metadata nearly always contained a de-identified subject ID, COVID-19 status, age in years and sex. The samples were drawn from the first 160 participants of the ongoing ImmuneRACE study and from 1,254 subjects provided by 6 global collaborators. The material from the prospective study consisted of cDNA or gDNA derived from T cells, B-cell-depleted T cells, or PBMCs. Where available, HLA class I and class II types were obtained from metadata supplied by the sample provider rather than from assay-based typing. Subjects who had been exposed to COVID-19, were actively infected with it, or had recovered from it provided the deeply sampled blood TCRbeta repertoires that made up the dataset. The repertoires were released in a freely available public database intended as a resource for research on the immune response to SARS-CoV-2.

Overall study outcomes, separate from this receptor: How much clinical and demographic metadata was included differed by source and by participant, and the metadata was provided uncurated.

This clone was picked up a small number of times. No cognate antigen has been identified for it. Per-base qualities were not stored, and no clone one base away is much larger. In the prospective study, participants were about 18 to 95 years old, resided in about two dozen geographic areas of the United States, and were enrolled through a virtual design. In the prospective study, cohorts were assigned on the basis of participant-reported clinical history obtained from a screening survey and a study questionnaire. Recovered participants in ImmuneRACE Cohort 3 were defined by two consecutive negative NP/OP PCR tests, clearance by a healthcare professional, or resolution of symptoms. In the prospective study, mobile phlebotomists collected whole blood, serum and a nasopharyngeal or oropharyngeal swab from each participant. Additional blood draws and questionnaires over an approximately 2-month period could optionally be provided by prospective study participants. Before DNA extraction, blood samples from the prospective study were shipped at room temperature or frozen.

The immunoSEQ Assay, a bias-controlled multiplex PCR, was used to amplify TCRbeta CDR3 regions from genomic DNA. Turning to the authors' computational methods: The number of nucleated cells in each sample was estimated by amplification of reference gene primers within the assay. To quantify the absolute abundance of each unique TCRbeta CDR3 rearrangement, sequence reads were collapsed and filtered. Productive Simpson clonality was computed per sample as the square root of Simpson's diversity index over productive rearrangements. The table comes from immuneACCESS by way of TCRdb, which keeps in-frame sequences with V and J called. Part of the clones is missing from these tables; in studies checked, under half for an unresolved V gene and the rest for unknown reasons. The V and J calls and clone size come from that table; D and trimming were worked out from the DNA. In this sample the table shows some 380,000 clones, more than 75% of which occur a single time. The ten largest account for 1% to 1.5% of the sample.

The clonotype comes from a man aged 25 to 40 who had recovered from COVID-19. Sequencing was done on a sample of PBMCs or T cells enriched from blood (not recorded which).

The DNA sequence is TGTGCCAGCAGTTACAGGGGAATGAACACCGGGGAGCTGTTTTTT. Its protein product is CASSYRGMNTGELFF. The chain is made from TRBV6-5 and TRBJ2-2; matching of 5 bases hints at TRBD1 as the D gene. The CDR3 sequence holds 15 residues, the cysteine and phenylalanine included. Here the CDR3 DNA is all that survives: 45 bases in frame from base 1. V sheds 2 bases and J sheds 1 base, leaving 8 bases between their ends. CDR1 and CDR2, per the germline V gene, are MNHEY and SVGAGI.